This T cell receptor (beta chain) was profiled in a study of cytomegalovirus exposure and HLA in healthy donors. 60 Vbeta and 13 Jbeta primers were used in PCR. Using immunoSEQ multiplex PCR, the repertoire was profiled, and TCRdb retains in-frame clones only, with some absent. The sample lists about 140,000 clones; roughly three quarters were seen once. What was sequenced was PBMCs. This receptor was taken from a man between 25 and 39 years old in good health and CMV-seronegative.

The CDR3, as DNA: TGTGCCAGCAGCTTAGGCGGTGGCGGGAGAATCACAGATACGCAGTATTTT. This gives the protein CASSLGGGGRITDTQYF. The chain uses TRBV13 and TRBJ2-3; 7 bases match TRBD2. Germline V gives CDR1 PRHDT, CDR2 FYEKMQ (reference sequence). This CDR3 contains 17 residues. With 0 bases clipped from V and 2 bases from J, the junction kept 8 bases outside the gene matches.